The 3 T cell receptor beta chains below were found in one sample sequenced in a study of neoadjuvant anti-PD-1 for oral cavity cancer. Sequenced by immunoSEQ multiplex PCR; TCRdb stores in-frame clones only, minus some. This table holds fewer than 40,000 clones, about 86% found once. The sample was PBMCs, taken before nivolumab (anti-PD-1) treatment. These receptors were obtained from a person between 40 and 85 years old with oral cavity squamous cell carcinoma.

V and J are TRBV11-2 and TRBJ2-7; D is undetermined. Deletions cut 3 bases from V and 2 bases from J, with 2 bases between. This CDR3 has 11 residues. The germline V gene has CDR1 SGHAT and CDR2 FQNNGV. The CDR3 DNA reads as TGTGCCAGCAGCTTCACCTACGAGCAGTACTTC. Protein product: CASSFTYEQYF.

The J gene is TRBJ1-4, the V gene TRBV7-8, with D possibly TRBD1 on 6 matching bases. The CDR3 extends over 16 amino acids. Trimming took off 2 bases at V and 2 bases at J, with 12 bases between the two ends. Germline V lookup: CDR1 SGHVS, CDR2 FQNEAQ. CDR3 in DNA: TGTGCCAGCAGCTTACAGGGGTGGGGTACTAATGAAAAACTGTTTTTT. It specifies CASSLQGWGTNEKLFF.

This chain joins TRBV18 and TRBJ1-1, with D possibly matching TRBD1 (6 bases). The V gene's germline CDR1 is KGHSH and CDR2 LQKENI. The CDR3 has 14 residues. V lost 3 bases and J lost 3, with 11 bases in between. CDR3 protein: CASSPGAGDTEAFF. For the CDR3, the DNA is TGTGCCAGCTCACCTGGCGCAGGGGACACTGAAGCTTTCTTT.